The clone carrying this T cell receptor beta chain was counted many times. Its antigen is as yet unknown. The CDR3 length is 16 residues. V dropped 6 bases and J dropped 4 bases, with 21 bases sitting between them. Germline lookup yields CDR1 LNHDA and CDR2 SQIVND (reference sequence). This sample is drawn from a study of HIV-infected patients and healthy controls. Whole-study findings and limits: A major limitation was that merely sixteen HIV-infected individuals were processed. Compared with healthy controls, HIV-infected patients showed less CDR3 sharing between individuals.

cDNA was made from 500 ng RNA using alpha and beta constant primers. Alpha and beta chain libraries were made separately by chain-specific third strand synthesis with multiplexing indices. The library had 12-nucleotide molecular identifiers formed by two random hexamers joined together. TCRdb ran MiXCR on the 5' RACE reads and lists one entry per CDR3 protein. The table records 8,500 to 11,000 distinct CDR3 sequences, 8% of them present only once. All unsorted peripheral T cells were captured because whole blood was used without fractionation. Peripheral blood, more than 2 ml, was drawn for RNA extraction.

The origin of this receptor is an adult in good health. The source material was blood. The rearrangement uses TRBV19 and TRBJ1-2; weak D call: TRBD1 (6 bases). This CDR3 is CASRSSTGRSPYGYTF. For the CDR3, the DNA is TGTGCCAGTAGATCTTCCACAGGGCGAAGCCCCTATGGCTACACCTTC.